Below are 31 T cell receptor beta chains sequenced from a single sample in a study of neoadjuvant nivolumab and ipilimumab in lung cancer (TCRdb year 2020). The time point label of this sample denotes: at surgical resection after neoadjuvant nivolumab +/- ipilimumab. The library came from the immunoSEQ multiplex PCR assay. The clones in this table, taken by TCRdb from immuneACCESS, are in-frame only. Not every clone is retained; where verified, under half of the shortfall comes from an unresolved V gene, and the cause of the rest is unknown. The table for this sample lists 10,000 to 15,000 clones; around 70% of them were counted only once. Of the sample, approximately 26% is held by the ten largest clones. The sample here was peripheral blood, taken after neoadjuvant nivolumab, alone or with ipilimumab, at or shortly before surgery. The receptors originated from an adult with non-small cell lung cancer.

CDR3 residues: CASSLGGLAGVNEQFF. As DNA, the CDR3 is TGCGCCAGCAGCTTGGGGGGACTAGCGGGAGTCAATGAGCAGTTCTTC. The chain employs TRBV5-1 and TRBJ2-1; 14 bases are shared with TRBD2. The CDR3 totals 16 residues. V dropped 0 bases and J dropped 6; count of bases not matched to a gene: 2. CDR1 SGHRS and CDR2 YFSETQ come from the germline V gene.

This clone was counted a few times. The genes are TRBV29-1 and TRBJ2-3, with 10 bases lining up with TRBD1. The CDR3 spans 12 residues. CDR1 and CDR2 (germline): SQVTM, ANQGSEA. V shed 5 bases, J shed 6 bases, and the junction held 2 bases outside the gene matches. The CDR3 DNA sequence: TGCAGCGTTCGACAGGGGGCGGATACGCAGTATTTT. Translating it yields CSVRQGADTQYF.

The CDR3 loop is CAWKLGSAEVETQYF. The CDR3 DNA is TGTGCCTGGAAACTAGGGTCCGCCGAAGTGGAGACCCAGTACTTC. This chain connects TRBV30 to TRBJ2-5; D is possibly TRBD2 (5 bases). The germline gives CDR1 GTSNPN, CDR2 SVGIG (reference sequence). This CDR3 contains 15 residues. V dropped 4 bases and J dropped 5 bases, with 20 bases sitting between them.

There are a few counts of this clone. V gene TRBV2 combines with J gene TRBJ1-2; perhaps TRBD1 as D (5 bases). The CDR3 contains 13 residues. V gave up 4 bases and J gave up 8 bases, with 14 bases separating them. Germline-derived CDR1 and CDR2 are SNHLY and FYNNEI. The CDR3 sequence: CASSARGVQGYTF. The DNA of the CDR3 is TGTGCCAGCAGTGCCCGGGGGGTTCAGGGCTACACCTTC.

The gene calls are TRBV5-4 and TRBJ2-2; 7 bases map to TRBD2. Trimming took 4 bases from V and 5 from J; bases not matched to a gene: 8. Germline V gene lookup returns CDR1 SGHNT and CDR2 YYREEE (reference sequence). The CDR3 is made up of 15 amino acids. CDR3 coding DNA: TGTGCCAGCAGCACCATGACTAGCCTAACCGGGGAGCTGTTTTTT. Protein product: CASSTMTSLTGELFF.

The rearrangement uses TRBV14 and TRBJ1-2; D is possibly TRBD1 (5 bases). Per the germline V gene, CDR1 is SGHDN and CDR2 is FVKESK. The V gene lost 1 base and the J gene lost 6 bases, with 18 bases spanning the gap. The CDR3 has 16 residues. Here the CDR3 reads CASSQVQGSARDGYTF. The CDR3 bases are TGTGCCAGCAGCCAAGTGCAGGGAAGCGCCCGTGATGGCTACACCTTC.

V is TRBV30 and J is TRBJ1-1; D is ambiguous. Per the germline V gene, CDR1 is GTSNPN and CDR2 is SVGIG (reference sequence). The CDR3 totals 10 residues. The ends were cut back, 4 bases at V and 6 bases at J, with 6 bases in the middle. For the CDR3, the DNA is TGTGCCTGGAAACGAGCTGAAGCTTTCTTT. As protein: CAWKRAEAFF.

This clone was observed a handful of times. This rearrangement joins TRBV7-9 to TRBJ1-2, with D tentatively TRBD1 (5 bases). Trimming stripped 8 bases from V and 4 bases from J, with 8 bases between. The CDR3 runs 11 residues. Germline V gene sequence: CDR1 SEHNR, CDR2 FQNEAQ (reference sequence). The CDR3 region has the DNA TGTGCCAGCGGGGCAGGCTATGGCTACACCTTC. Encoded protein: CASGAGYGYTF.

V and J are TRBV2 and TRBJ1-2; tentative D call: TRBD1 (6 bases). V dropped 6 bases and J dropped 6 bases, with 14 bases sitting between them. This CDR3 has 13 amino acids. Per the germline V gene, CDR1 is SNHLY and CDR2 is FYNNEI. CDR3 nucleotides: TGTGCCAGCAGCCCTCCGGGGGGCCATGGCTACACCTTC. It yields the protein CASSPPGGHGYTF.

This chain joins TRBV7-9 and TRBJ1-1; D not resolved. The V and J ends lost 1 base and 1 base respectively, with 7 bases between them. Germline V gene lookup returns CDR1 SEHNR and CDR2 FQNEAQ (reference sequence). This CDR3 is built from 14 residues. As DNA, the CDR3 is TGTGCCAGCAGCTTAGGTATAGCGAACACTGAAGCTTTCTTT. Translating gives CASSLGIANTEAFF.

This CDR3 reads CSVRGGLVETQYF. The CDR3 bases are TGCAGCGTTCGTGGGGGGCTGGTGGAGACCCAGTACTTC. The gene calls are TRBV29-1 and TRBJ2-5; the D call may be TRBD1 or TRBD2 (6 bases each). V lost 5 bases and J lost 5, with 15 bases in between. Germline CDR1 SQVTM, CDR2 ANQGSEA. The CDR3 runs 13 residues.

V and J are TRBV29-1 and TRBJ1-5; TRBD1 matches at 7 bases. Per germline, CDR1 SQVTM and CDR2 ANQGSEA. The CDR3 extends over 13 amino acids. The trim removed 7 bases at V and 3 bases at J, leaving 6 bases unmatched. CDR3 in amino acids: CSARDSSNQPQHF. The CDR3 DNA sequence: TGCAGCGCTCGGGACAGCTCCAATCAGCCCCAGCATTTT.

The rearrangement joins TRBV5-1 to TRBJ1-1; 10 nucleotides match TRBD1. Unmatched junction bases numbered 4, after V lost 1 base and J lost 1 base. The CDR3 is 16 amino acids. Germline assignment: CDR1 SGHRS and CDR2 YFSETQ. CDR3 amino acids: CASSLRGTGENTEAFF. The CDR3 DNA follows: TGCGCCAGCAGCTTGAGGGGGACAGGGGAGAACACTGAAGCTTTCTTT. The full variable domain, its missing parts supplied by reference TRBV5-1 and TRBJ1-1, is KAGVTQTPRYLIKTRGQQVTLSCSPISGHRSVSWYQQTPGQGLQFLFEYFSETQRNKGNFPGRFSGRQFSNSRSEMNVSTLELGDSALYLCASSLRGTGENTEAFFGQGTRLTVV.

The chain links TRBV5-4 to TRBJ1-2, with a weak D call TRBD1 (5 bases). Germline lookup yields CDR1 SGHNT and CDR2 YYREEE (reference sequence). This CDR3 contains 14 residues. V was pared by 5 bases and J by 14 bases, with 25 bases between. Written as DNA, the CDR3 is TGTGCCAGCAGGGGGGAAATGGGTCGTGGGGACGCAACCTTC. Its translation: CASRGEMGRGDATF. The full variable domain, in which reference TRBV5-4 and TRBJ1-2 provide the parts outside the CDR3, is ETGVTQSPTHLIKTRGQQVTLRCSSQSGHNTVSWYQQALGQGPQFIFQYYREEENGRGNFPPRFSGLQFPNYSSELNVNALELDDSALYLCASRGEMGRGDATFGSGTRLTVV.

This rearrangement joins TRBV11-2 to TRBJ2-7, with no clear D. The V gene lost 1 base and the J gene lost 9 bases, with 13 bases spanning the gap. CDR3 length equals 13 residues. Germline CDR1 is SGHAT and CDR2 is FQNNGV. The CDR3 coding sequence is TGTGCCAGCAGCTTAGTAGCAACTCTTGGGCAGTACTTC. This translates into CASSLVATLGQYF. Filled out from reference TRBV11-2 and TRBJ2-7, the complete variable domain reads EAGVAQSPRYKIIEKRQSVAFWCNPISGHATLYWYQQILGQGPKLLIQFQNNGVVDDSQLPKDRFSAERLKGVDSTLKIQPAKLEDSAVYLCASSLVATLGQYFGPGTRLTVT.

This chain connects TRBV5-1 to TRBJ1-2; 8 bases agree with TRBD1. CDR1 and CDR2 (germline): SGHRS, YFSETQ. The CDR3 covers 13 residues. Germline trimming cut 4 bases from V and 6 bases from J; bases unmatched to any gene: 5. DNA of the CDR3: TGCGCCAGCAGCCTAGGACAGGGTCATGGCTACACCTTC. Residues: CASSLGQGHGYTF.

This chain uses TRBV11-2 with TRBJ2-5; tentatively, D is TRBD1 or TRBD2 (6 bases each). The CDR3 runs to 15 residues. Germline CDR1 reads SGHAT; CDR2 reads FQNNGV. Trimming stripped 6 bases from V and 7 bases from J, with 21 bases between. The CDR3 is CASSQQVAEGGTQYF. As DNA, the CDR3 is TGTGCCAGCAGTCAGCAAGTTGCGGAGGGGGGGACCCAGTACTTC.

A few counts support this clone. This rearrangement joins TRBV29-1 to TRBJ2-3, with a possible D match to TRBD2 (6 bases). The CDR3 runs 13 residues. The V end was cut by 3 bases, the J end by 4 bases, with 11 bases between. Germline V lookup: CDR1 SQVTM, CDR2 ANQGSEA. The CDR3 sequence is CSVDFGLPDTQYF. The CDR3 DNA sequence: TGCAGCGTTGATTTCGGACTACCAGATACGCAGTATTTT.

This chain connects TRBV6-1 to TRBJ1-2, with unresolved D. CDR1 and CDR2 (germline): MNHNS, SASEGT. CDR3 length equals 10 residues. Trimming took off 7 bases at V and 13 bases at J, with 13 bases between the two ends. This chain's CDR3 is CASNSRQGTF. CDR3 bases: TGTGCCAGCAATAGCCGACAAGGCACCTTC.

There are a few counts of this clone. As DNA, the CDR3 is TGTGCCAGCAGGAAGGCAGGGGCTGGGGCCAACGTCCTGACTTTC. Encoded protein: CASRKAGAGANVLTF. The chain couples TRBV6-5 to TRBJ2-6; tentatively, D is TRBD1 (6 bases). The ends were cut back, 6 bases at V and 2 bases at J, with 11 bases in the middle. The CDR3 has 15 residues. CDR1 MNHEY and CDR2 SVGAGI come from the germline V gene.

The chain joins TRBV5-6 to TRBJ1-1; D possibly corresponds to TRBD1 (5 bases). Germline loops: CDR1 SGHDT, CDR2 YYEEEE. The CDR3 is 16 amino acids. V was shortened by 4 bases and J by 5 bases, with 21 bases between the two germline ends. The CDR3 DNA reads TGTGCCAGCAGCCTTTTTGGGGGGGAGTATGATACTGAAGCTTTCTTT. Its translation: CASSLFGGEYDTEAFF.

V is TRBV18 and J is TRBJ1-1; a weak D match, TRBD1 (6 bases). CDR1 is KGHSH and CDR2 is LQKENI in the germline V gene. The CDR3 totals 15 residues. Trimming cost V 0 bases and J 2 bases, with 10 bases left between them. As DNA, the CDR3 is TGTGCCAGCTCACCACCGAACAGGGACAACACTGAAGCTTTCTTT. Translated: CASSPPNRDNTEAFF.

This clone was recorded a few times. The chain recombines TRBV7-2 with TRBJ2-7, with 10 bases that match TRBD1. In germline, CDR1 is SGHTA, CDR2 FQGNSA. Trimming cost V 6 bases and J 4 bases; bases outside gene matches: 6. The CDR3 length is 14 residues. The CDR3 DNA sequence: TGTGCCAGCAGACCGGGACAGGGGAGGTACGAGCAGTACTTC. This sequence encodes CASRPGQGRYEQYF.

This clone turned up a few times. The V and J genes are TRBV7-8 and TRBJ1-2; D call uncertain. V was pared by 0 bases and J by 7 bases, with 15 bases between. The germline V gene has CDR1 SGHVS and CDR2 FQNEAQ. This CDR3 spans 15 amino acids. The DNA for the CDR3 is TGTGCCAGCAGCTTAGCGCTAACGGGAGTTTCTGGCTACACCTTC. This gives the protein CASSLALTGVSGYTF.

The rearrangement links TRBV5-4 to TRBJ2-7; D might be TRBD2 (5 bases). The CDR3 length is 15 residues. Trimming removed 2 bases from V and 2 bases from J, with 14 bases in between. CDR1 is SGHNT, CDR2 YYREEE, per germline (reference sequence). The CDR3 spells CASSFGSGETYEQYF. CDR3 bases: TGTGCCAGCAGCTTTGGGAGCGGAGAGACCTACGAGCAGTACTTC. The variable domain in full, completed from reference TRBV5-4 and TRBJ2-7, reads ETGVTQSPTHLIKTRGQQVTLRCSSQSGHNTVSWYQQALGQGPQFIFQYYREEENGRGNFPPRFSGLQFPNYSSELNVNALELDDSALYLCASSFGSGETYEQYFGPGTRLTVT.

This chain uses TRBV7-9 with TRBJ2-2, with 7 bases identical to TRBD2. Per germline, CDR1 SEHNR and CDR2 FQNEAQ (reference sequence). The CDR3 is made up of 16 amino acids. Trimming cost V 1 base and J 4 bases; bases outside gene matches: 6. For the CDR3, the DNA is TGTGCCAGCAGCTTAGGAGCGGGGCGGGCCACCGGGGAGCTGTTTTTT. Translating it yields CASSLGAGRATGELFF.

This clone was seen more than once but under ten times. V and J are TRBV7-9 and TRBJ2-7; 8 bases map to TRBD2. The trim removed 5 bases at V and 9 bases at J, leaving 12 bases unmatched. The CDR3 runs to 14 residues. CDR1 is SEHNR, CDR2 FQNEAQ, per germline (reference sequence). CDR3 region: CASSLGAGDSGQYF. Here the CDR3 DNA reads TGTGCCAGCAGCCTAGGAGCGGGGGACTCCGGGCAGTACTTC.

The chain recombines TRBV7-9 with TRBJ1-1; 9 positions agree with TRBD1. After removal of 6 bases from V and 1 base from J, the junction contained 3 bases not matched to a gene. The CDR3 is 14 amino acids. Per germline, CDR1 SEHNR and CDR2 FQNEAQ (reference sequence). The CDR3 is CASRPGQGNTEAFF. The CDR3 DNA follows: TGTGCCAGCAGGCCGGGACAGGGGAACACTGAAGCTTTCTTT.

The genes are TRBV5-4 and TRBJ2-3; no reliable D call. Trimming took off 4 bases at V and 0 bases at J, with 3 bases between the two ends. The length of the CDR3 is 12 residues. Germline assignment: CDR1 SGHNT and CDR2 YYREEE (reference sequence). CDR3 sequence: CASSTSTDTQYF. CDR3 DNA: TGTGCCAGCAGCACAAGCACAGATACGCAGTATTTT.

The chain joins TRBV9 to TRBJ1-1, with a weak D call TRBD1 (6 bases). Germline V gene data show CDR1 as SGDLS and CDR2 as YYNGEE. CDR3 length equals 14 residues. Trimming cost V 3 bases and J 1 base, with 10 bases left between them. CDR3 in DNA: TGTGCCAGCAGCGGTCAGGGGACGAACACTGAAGCTTTCTTT. Translation gives CASSGQGTNTEAFF.

This clone appeared a few times. J is TRBJ1-2 and V is TRBV5-6; unclear D gene. The CDR3 is 14 residues long. Germline CDR1 SGHDT, CDR2 YYEEEE. The V end was cut by 3 bases, the J end by 4 bases, with 13 bases between. CDR3 in DNA: TGTGCCAGCAGCTCGAAGGCCCAACGCTATGGCTACACCTTC. Translated: CASSSKAQRYGYTF.